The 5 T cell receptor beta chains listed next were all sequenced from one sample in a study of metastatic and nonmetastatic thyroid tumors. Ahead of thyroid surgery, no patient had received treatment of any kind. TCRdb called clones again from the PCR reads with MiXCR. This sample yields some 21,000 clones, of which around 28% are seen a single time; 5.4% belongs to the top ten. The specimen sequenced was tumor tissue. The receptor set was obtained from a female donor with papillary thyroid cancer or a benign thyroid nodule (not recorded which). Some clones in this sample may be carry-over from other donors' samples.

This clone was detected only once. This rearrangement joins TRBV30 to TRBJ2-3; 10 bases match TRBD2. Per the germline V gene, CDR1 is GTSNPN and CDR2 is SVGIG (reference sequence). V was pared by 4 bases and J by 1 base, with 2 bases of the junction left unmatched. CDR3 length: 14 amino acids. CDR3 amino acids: CAWTLAGGTDTQYF. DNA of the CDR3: TGTGCCTGGACGCTAGCGGGGGGCACAGATACGCAGTATTTT. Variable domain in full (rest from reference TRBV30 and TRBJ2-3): SQTIHQWPATLVQPVGSPLSLECTVEGTSNPNLYWYRQAAGRGLQLLFYSVGIGQISSEVPQNLSASRPQDRQFILSSKKLLLSDSGFYLCAWTLAGGTDTQYFGPGTRLTVL.

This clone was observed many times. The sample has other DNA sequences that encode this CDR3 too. CDR3 bases: TGCGCCAGCAGCTCCCTAGAGAACACAGATACGCAGTATTTT. The encoded protein is CASSSLENTDTQYF. V is TRBV5-1 and J is TRBJ2-3; D unclear. CDR1 SGHRS and CDR2 YFSETQ come from the germline V gene. The length of the CDR3 is 14 residues. Trimming pared 3 bases from V and 2 bases from J, leaving 10 bases between.

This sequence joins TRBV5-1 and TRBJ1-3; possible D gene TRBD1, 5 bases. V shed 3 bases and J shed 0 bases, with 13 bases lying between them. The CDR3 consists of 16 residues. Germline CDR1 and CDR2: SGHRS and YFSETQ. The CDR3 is CASSSGQQSSGNTIYF. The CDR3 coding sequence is TGCGCCAGCAGCTCGGGGCAACAGAGCTCTGGAAACACCATATATTTT. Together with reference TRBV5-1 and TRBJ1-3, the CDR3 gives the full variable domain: KAGVTQTPRYLIKTRGQQVTLSCSPISGHRSVSWYQQTPGQGLQFLFEYFSETQRNKGNFPGRFSGRQFSNSRSEMNVSTLELGDSALYLCASSSGQQSSGNTIYFGEGSWLTVV.

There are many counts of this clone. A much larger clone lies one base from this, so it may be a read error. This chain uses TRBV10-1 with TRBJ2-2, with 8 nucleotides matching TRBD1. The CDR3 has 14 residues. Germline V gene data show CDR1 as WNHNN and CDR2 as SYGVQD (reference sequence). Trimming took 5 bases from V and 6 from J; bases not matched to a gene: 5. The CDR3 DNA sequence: TGCGCCAGCAGTACAGGACAGGGAGCCGGGGAGCTGTTTTTT. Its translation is CASSTGQGAGELFF.

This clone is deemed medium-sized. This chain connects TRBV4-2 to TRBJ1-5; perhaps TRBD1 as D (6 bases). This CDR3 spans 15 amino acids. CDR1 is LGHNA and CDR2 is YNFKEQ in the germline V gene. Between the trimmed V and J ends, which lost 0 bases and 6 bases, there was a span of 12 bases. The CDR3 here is CASSQDPGGIQPQHF. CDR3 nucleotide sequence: TGTGCCAGCAGCCAAGATCCGGGGGGCATTCAGCCCCAGCATTTT.